The 9 T cell receptor beta chains below come from one sample, sequenced in a study of graft-versus-host responses after intestinal transplantation. Assay used: immunoSEQ multiplex PCR; TCRdb lists only in-frame clones, some missing. Found here are 35,000 to 45,000 clones, 94% of them singletons; the top ten hold 0.2% to 0.25%. For these receptors, no antigen is known. Material: unstimulated CD4+ T cells sorted from spleen or lymph node cells, obtained before transplant. These receptors were collected from a human donor who was the organ donor for an intestinal transplant.

The chain joins TRBV18 to TRBJ1-1, with 7 bases that match TRBD1. V gave up 4 bases and J gave up 3 bases; unmatched junction bases: 5. The CDR3 totals 14 residues. The V gene's germline CDR1 is KGHSH and CDR2 LQKENI. The CDR3 DNA reads TGTGCCAGCTCACTTGCCGGACAGGACACTGAAGCTTTCTTT. This encodes CASSLAGQDTEAFF.

In its sample, this clone was seen once. J is TRBJ2-7 and V is TRBV7-2, with unresolved D. V gave up 6 bases and J gave up 2 bases, with 11 bases separating them. Germline-derived CDR1 and CDR2 are SGHTA and FQGNSA. This CDR3 comprises 13 residues. CDR3 protein: CASSTVGPYEQYF. CDR3 nucleotide sequence: TGTGCCAGCAGTACGGTAGGTCCCTACGAGCAGTACTTC.

The rearrangement links TRBV7-2 to TRBJ2-2; D is uncertain. The CDR3 is 13 amino acids. The germline V and J ends were trimmed by 5 bases and 6 bases, with 10 bases remaining between them. The germline gives CDR1 SGHTA, CDR2 FQGNSA. The CDR3 sequence is CASSPPTPGELFF. The CDR3 DNA reads TGTGCCAGCAGCCCCCCCACGCCCGGGGAGCTGTTTTTT.

The chain uses TRBV14 and TRBJ1-4; 8 bases line up with TRBD1. This CDR3 has 14 amino acids. Germline V gene data show CDR1 as SGHDN and CDR2 as FVKESK. Unmatched junction bases numbered 4, after V lost 4 bases and J lost 6 bases. CDR3 sequence: CASSPTGQDEKLFF. CDR3 sequence (DNA): TGTGCCAGCAGCCCCACGGGACAGGATGAAAAACTGTTTTTT.

The chain couples TRBV10-3 to TRBJ2-3, with a weak D call TRBD2 (7 bases). Trimming stripped 8 bases from V and 0 bases from J, with 15 bases between. The length of the CDR3 is 15 residues. From germline, CDR1 is ENHRY and CDR2 SYGVKD. In DNA, the CDR3 is TGTGCCATCGGTGGGGGGGGCGAAAGCACAGATACGCAGTATTTT. Translation: CAIGGGGESTDTQYF.

The chain links TRBV30 to TRBJ2-1; 9 bases line up with TRBD1. Germline CDR1 is GTSNPN and CDR2 is SVGIG (reference sequence). The ends lost 4 bases at V and 9 bases at J; junction bases unmatched: 10. The CDR3 has 14 residues. The CDR3 nucleotides are TGTGCCTGGACCTTCGTGACAGGGGGGGGTGAGCAGTTCTTC. Its protein product is CAWTFVTGGGEQFF.

The V and J genes are TRBV11-2 and TRBJ2-1; D tentatively fits TRBD1 or TRBD2 (5 bases each). Per the germline V gene, CDR1 is SGHAT and CDR2 is FQNNGV. The V end lost 5 bases, the J end lost 8 bases, and 13 bases lay between the germline ends. CDR3 size: 13 residues. This CDR3 reads CASSARQGHEQFF. The CDR3 coding sequence is TGTGCCAGCAGCGCACGGCAGGGACATGAGCAGTTCTTC.

The V and J genes are TRBV5-3 and TRBJ1-5; no clear D gene. TRBV5-3 is reported as an ORF; its role is uncertain. V was clipped by 6 bases and J by 0 bases, with 13 bases between them. The CDR3 sequence is 15 residues long. The CDR3 sequence is CARTAAGSSNQPQHF. The CDR3 DNA is TGTGCCAGAACGGCGGCGGGGAGTAGCAATCAGCCCCAGCATTTT.

Comments on this clone: A junction boundary mismatches the germline segment, possibly from a read error. This sequence joins TRBV4-2 and TRBJ2-1; tentatively, D is TRBD2 (7 bases). The CDR3 is 14 residues long. Germline loops: CDR1 LGHNA, CDR2 YNFKEQ. DNA for the CDR3: TGTGCCAGCGGCCAAGGGTGGGGGGGCGGTGAGCAGTTCTTC. This encodes CASGQGWGGGEQFF.